This T cell receptor beta chain stems from a study of T-cell reconstitution after alpha-beta-depleted transplantation in children. Study-level findings and limits: In patients about two months after transplant, alpha-beta T cells reportedly arose from several hundred expanded graft clones. A year had passed since transplant, and T-cell counts and diversity by then came mostly from newly produced T cells. The high TCRbeta diversity at day 60 in some patients came from surviving recipient T cells and thymic progenitors.

Unique molecular identifiers were used in preparing the TCRbeta library. TCRdb ran MiXCR on the PCR reads and lists one entry per CDR3 protein. Of some 200,000 distinct CDR3 sequences listed, under 13% were seen once; the top ten hold about 28%. This clonotype has at least ten counts. Its antigen is not known. The receptor's source is a child less than two years old with acute myeloid leukemia, due to receive a stem cell transplant. This sample comprised PBMCs, obtained before TCRalphabeta/CD19-depleted stem cell transplant.

The CDR3 DNA reads as TGTGCCAGCAGCAGAACAGGGGCGAGCGCAAATGAAAAACTGTTTTTT. Translating it yields CASSRTGASANEKLFF. The chain links TRBV6-1 to TRBJ1-4, with 7 nucleotides matching TRBD1. V shed 6 bases and J 5 bases; nucleotides not matched to a gene: 12. Germline values: CDR1 MNHNS, CDR2 SASEGT. This CDR3 spans 16 amino acids.